This note documents a single T cell receptor (beta chain) sequence. Its antigen specificity is not known. No much larger clonotype is one base removed from it; base qualities were not supplied. This specimen comes from a study of CD8+ T cells in alopecia areata (dated by TCRdb to the late 2010s). Study-wide context: The treated patients, all with moderate-to-severe alopecia areata, were enrolled in an open-label pilot trial of oral tofacitinib given at 5 to 10 mg twice daily. RNA was extracted with the PAXgene miRNA kit for fixed scalp, the miRNeasy kit for PBMCs, and the RNeasy kit for mouse skin. Amplification of TCRbeta CDR3 regions was done by immunoSEQ multiplex PCR using 35 Vbeta forward primers and 13 Jbeta reverse primers. In humans, TCRbeta sequencing was performed on scalp tissue and on sorted CD4+ and CD8+ peripheral blood T cells from healthy controls and from patients with patchy or totalis/universalis alopecia areata. Tofacitinib was given for 6 to 18 months, followed by 6 months of follow-up off drug to assess delayed response and recurrence. Biopsies were taken from tofacitinib-treated patients at baseline and again at 4 and 24 weeks into treatment, and several of those patients also had a later scalp biopsy. Clonality in the scalp was compared among normal scalp (n=4), patchy alopecia areata scalp (n=8), and alopecia totalis/universalis scalp (n=8). In both human patients and the C3H/HeJ mouse model, the study applied high-throughput TCRbeta sequencing to look at T cell clonal expansion in alopecia areata. Overall study outcomes, separate from this receptor: Unlike mouse skin, where gammadelta T cells dominate, normal human skin contains resident alphabeta T cells that get sequenced too, which complicates analysis of the scalp TCR repertoire. Shared TCR sequences between patients were less evident than in mice, which may be partly attributable to HLA diversity in the patient population. Compared with normal scalp, lesional scalp, particularly in alopecia totalis/universalis, had higher clonality and more expanded CD8+ clones, which suggests antigenic drive.

Lesional scalp punch biopsies and peripheral blood were collected from alopecia areata patients. PBMCs were separated by density centrifugation and stained for CD3, CD4 and CD8, after which CD4+ and CD8+ T cells were sorted on a FACSAria. Receptor amplification or capture employed the immunoSEQ multiplex PCR assay. To provide template for TCR sequencing, every sample had RNA extracted and reverse transcribed into cDNA. SuperScript III was used for first-strand cDNA synthesis, primed with a 2:1 mix of oligo-dT and random hexamers. A synthetic immune receptor repertoire was used to assess amplification bias, and residual bias was removed computationally. The authors processed their data as follows. Raw reads were preprocessed for error removal, and CDR3 was defined according to IMGT conventions as running from the conserved cysteine to phenylalanine. Clonality was computed by normalizing Shannon entropy by log2 of the number of productive unique TCRs and subtracting the result from 1. Scalp TCRbeta sequences were cross-referenced with sorted blood CD4 and CD8 repertoires so that the CD4 or CD8 identity of scalp clones could be inferred. This immuneACCESS table, as held by TCRdb, lists in-frame sequences with V and J called but not all clones. Of the missing ones, under half trace to an unresolved V gene in checked studies; the others have no known cause. Clone size and V and J calls were adopted from that table, with D and trimming inferred from the DNA. Within this sample are around 100,000 clones, with roughly 41% of them counted one time only. Approximately 1.2% of the sample is in the top ten clones.

The cysteine opens and the phenylalanine closes a CDR3 of 15 amino acids. Only the CDR3 DNA is retained, 45 bases long and in frame from the first base. Germline trimming: 6 bases from V, 4 bases from J; junction bases outside gene matches: 9. The germline V gene supplies CDR1 ENHRY and CDR2 SYGVKD. The origin of this receptor is a human donor with alopecia areata. The sample was CD4+ T cells sorted from blood. The chain is made from TRBV10-3 and TRBJ2-7, with 10 bases matching TRBD2. The DNA is as follows: TGTGCCATCAGGTGGGAGCGGGAGGGCCGGTACGAGCAGTACTTC. Its coded protein is CAIRWEREGRYEQYF.